The 7 T cell receptor beta chains listed next were all sequenced from one sample in a study of beta chain features in type 1 diabetes. The whole isolated RNA underwent reverse transcription, so sequencing captured expressed TCRB transcripts. Only in-frame clones appear in the TCRdb table, and some are missing; sequencing was by immunoSEQ multiplex PCR. The repertoire includes more than 350,000 clones, around 10% of them detected once, and 0.04% to 0.05% sits in the top ten. The sequenced sample consisted of naive CD4+ T cells from blood. These receptors were obtained from a woman aged 18 to 35 in good health.

A few counts support this clone. CDR3 nucleotide sequence: TGTGCCAGCAGCTTTCGGGGAAGAGAGACCCAGTACTTC. Its protein product is CASSFRGRETQYF. The chain joins TRBV28 to TRBJ2-5; tentatively, D is TRBD2 (5 bases). This CDR3 has 13 residues. Germline-derived CDR1 and CDR2 are MDHEN and SYDVKM. V lost 6 bases and J 4 bases, leaving 12 bases between the germline ends.

This clone has more than one count but fewer than ten. This chain connects TRBV4-1 to TRBJ2-3, with 9 bases matching TRBD1. Germline values: CDR1 MGHRA, CDR2 YSYEKL. CDR3 size: 15 residues. J lost 1 base, V lost 1 base, and 0 bases had no gene match. The CDR3 DNA reads TGCGCCAGCAGCCAAGGACAGGGGGGCACAGATACGCAGTATTTT. Amino acids: CASSQGQGGTDTQYF.

The chain employs TRBV7-2 and TRBJ2-7; D is possibly TRBD2 (5 bases). This CDR3 region has 15 residues. Germline lookup yields CDR1 SGHTA and CDR2 FQGNSA. Trimming removed 4 bases at V and 4 bases at J, with 17 bases between. This chain's CDR3 is CASSWTPGGQYEQYF. The CDR3 region has the DNA TGTGCCAGCAGCTGGACCCCTGGCGGGCAATACGAGCAGTACTTC.

This clone appeared once. This chain connects TRBV7-6 to TRBJ1-1; TRBD1 aligns across 7 bases. The CDR3 is made up of 13 amino acids. V lost 5 bases to trimming and J lost 6 bases; unmatched junction nucleotides: 6. Germline values: CDR1 SGHVS, CDR2 FNYEAQ. The CDR3 loop is CASSRDRVSEAFF. CDR3 coding DNA: TGTGCCAGCAGCCGCGACAGGGTTTCTGAAGCTTTCTTT.

The CDR3, as DNA: TGTGCCAGCAGCTTCCCTAGGAAGTCGGGGCAAGAGACCCAGTACTTC. It is translated as CASSFPRKSGQETQYF. This sequence joins TRBV7-7 and TRBJ2-5, with D possibly TRBD2 on 5 matching bases. The V gene lost 3 bases and the J gene lost 2 bases, with 16 bases spanning the gap. Germline V gene lookup returns CDR1 SSHAT and CDR2 FNYEAQ (reference sequence). The CDR3 totals 16 residues.

The chain is built from TRBV18 and TRBJ1-1; TRBD1 is a possible D gene (6 bases). This CDR3 has 18 amino acids. V dropped 3 bases and J dropped 0 bases, with 20 bases sitting between them. CDR1 and CDR2 (germline): KGHSH, LQKENI. Written as DNA, the CDR3 is TGTGCCAGCTCACCTTTATCGGGACACACGATTATGAACACTGAAGCTTTCTTT. Translation: CASSPLSGHTIMNTEAFF. Using reference TRBV18 and TRBJ1-1 for the parts outside the CDR3, the full variable domain is NAGVMQNPRHLVRRRGQEARLRCSPMKGHSHVYWYRQLPEEGLKFMVYLQKENIIDESGMPKERFSAEFPKEGPSILRIQQVVRGDSAAYFCASSPLSGHTIMNTEAFFGQGTRLTVV.

The chain is built from TRBV9 and TRBJ1-1; TRBD1 agrees at 7 bases. The V segment lost 0 bases and the J segment 6 bases; nucleotides outside the gene matches: 5. This CDR3 comprises 14 residues. Germline-derived CDR1 and CDR2 are SGDLS and YYNGEE. The CDR3 here is CASSVDLGGAEAFF. The CDR3 region has the DNA TGTGCCAGCAGCGTAGATTTAGGGGGCGCTGAAGCTTTCTTT.